Following are 27 T cell receptor beta chains from one sample sequenced in a study of T-cell reconstitution after alpha-beta-depleted transplantation in children. Researchers prepared the TCRbeta library using unique molecular identifiers, the study reports. Via MiXCR, TCRdb re-called the PCR reads, giving one row per CDR3 protein. Counted here are around 250,000 distinct CDR3 sequences, 9.9% occurring once; the ten biggest clones make up roughly 9.1%. Sequenced material: PBMCs from the stem cell graft donor, taken from the stem cell graft. The source of these receptors is a human donor who donated a stem cell graft to a child with SCID.

This clonotype occurred many times. The chain uses TRBV2 and TRBJ2-4; D gene ambiguous. Germline V gene sequence: CDR1 SNHLY, CDR2 FYNNEI. Trimming left V 8 bases short and J 0 bases short, with 5 bases between. This CDR3 has 12 amino acids. The CDR3: CASELAKNIQYF. Written as DNA, the CDR3 is TGTGCCAGCGAATTAGCCAAAAACATTCAGTACTTC.

This clonotype has more than one count but fewer than ten. The chain joins TRBV7-3 to TRBJ2-3, with TRBD1 matching over 7 bases. CDR1 SGHTA and CDR2 FQGTGA come from the germline V gene. The CDR3 totals 15 residues. V trimming: 7 bases; J trimming: 2 bases; junction bases outside the gene matches: 9. DNA of the CDR3: TGTGCCAGCAAAAGGGGGACAGAGTCCACAGATACGCAGTATTTT. Amino acids: CASKRGTESTDTQYF.

This clonotype was detected ten times or more. The chain has TRBV9 and TRBJ2-3; D might be TRBD2 (7 bases). The length of the CDR3 is 14 residues. Germline V lookup: CDR1 SGDLS, CDR2 YYNGEE. Trimming took off 7 bases at V and 2 bases at J, with 14 bases between the two ends. The CDR3 sequence: CASGGGQVTDTQYF. The CDR3 DNA is TGTGCCAGCGGGGGGGGGCAAGTCACAGATACGCAGTATTTT.

This clonotype has only a few counts. This sequence joins TRBV7-9 and TRBJ1-4; D is uncertain. CDR3 length: 15 amino acids. V lost 1 base to trimming and J lost 0 bases, with 6 bases between them. CDR1 is SEHNR, CDR2 FQNEAQ, per germline (reference sequence). The CDR3 region is CASSLEAATNEKLFF. The CDR3 DNA reads as TGTGCCAGCAGCTTAGAGGCAGCAACTAATGAAAAACTGTTTTTT.

The gene calls are TRBV5-1 and TRBJ1-1, with a weak D call TRBD1 (6 bases). The CDR3 consists of 16 residues. V lost 3 bases, J lost 0 bases, and 15 bases lay in between. Germline values: CDR1 SGHRS, CDR2 YFSETQ. The CDR3 nucleotides are TGCGCCAGCAGCTATGACGGACAGACTTTGAACACTGAAGCTTTCTTT. Translation gives CASSYDGQTLNTEAFF.

This clonotype was seen a handful of times. The CDR3 spells CASSLGDGPNQPQHF. The DNA for the CDR3 is TGCGCCAGCAGCTTGGGGGACGGACCCAATCAGCCCCAGCATTTT. V usage is TRBV5-1 and J usage is TRBJ1-5, with D perhaps TRBD1 (5 bases). Per germline, CDR1 SGHRS and CDR2 YFSETQ. The CDR3 is 15 residues long. Trimming removed 0 bases from V and 3 bases from J, with 10 bases in between.

The chain is built from TRBV5-1 and TRBJ2-7; TRBD2 matches 7 bases. The CDR3 loop spans 13 amino acids. The V gene's germline CDR1 is SGHRS and CDR2 YFSETQ. J lost 2 bases, V lost 8 bases, and 7 bases had no gene match. CDR3 amino acids: CASGTSDAYEQYF. Here the CDR3 DNA reads TGCGCCAGTGGTACTAGCGACGCCTACGAGCAGTACTTC. The full variable domain, completed using reference TRBV5-1 and TRBJ2-7, is KAGVTQTPRYLIKTRGQQVTLSCSPISGHRSVSWYQQTPGQGLQFLFEYFSETQRNKGNFPGRFSGRQFSNSRSEMNVSTLELGDSALYLCASGTSDAYEQYFGPGTRLTVT.

The rearrangement joins TRBV10-2 to TRBJ1-5; a weak D match, TRBD1 (6 bases). This CDR3 has 13 amino acids. Germline values: CDR1 WSHSY, CDR2 SAAADI. The V and J ends lost 3 bases and 7 bases respectively, with 10 bases between them. CDR3 in amino acids: CASSEWQGQPQHF. CDR3 in DNA: TGCGCCAGCAGTGAATGGCAGGGGCAGCCCCAGCATTTT.

This clonotype was seen a handful of times. V usage is TRBV11-3 and J usage is TRBJ2-3; TRBD1 agrees at 10 bases. Germline values: CDR1 SGHNT, CDR2 YENEEA. The length of the CDR3 is 14 residues. Unmatched junction bases numbered 2, after V lost 4 bases and J lost 4 bases. The CDR3 nucleotides read TGTGCCAGCAGCTCGACAGGGGGCGCAGATACGCAGTATTTT. Protein product: CASSSTGGADTQYF.

This clonotype appeared a few times. This chain links TRBV20-1 with TRBJ1-5; no reliable D call. V gave up 4 bases and J gave up 0 bases, with 13 bases separating them. Germline V lookup: CDR1 DFQATT, CDR2 SNEGSKA (reference sequence). The CDR3 has 15 amino acids. In DNA, the CDR3 is TGCAGTGCTAAGGATTCGGAGAATAGCAATCAGCCCCAGCATTTT. It is translated as CSAKDSENSNQPQHF.

This clonotype was recorded once. This chain connects TRBV2 to TRBJ1-1; D is uncertain. V shed 6 bases and J shed 4 bases, with 18 bases lying between them. CDR1 and CDR2 (germline): SNHLY, FYNNEI. CDR3 length equals 15 residues. The CDR3 sequence is CASSPRTPDATEAFF. The CDR3 DNA reads as TGTGCCAGCAGCCCGAGGACCCCGGATGCCACTGAAGCTTTCTTT. Looking up the rest from reference TRBV2 and TRBJ1-1 gives the full variable domain: EPEVTQTPSHQVTQMGQEVILRCVPISNHLYFYWYRQILGQKVEFLVSFYNNEISEKSEIFDDQFSVERPDGSNFTLKIRSTKLEDSAMYFCASSPRTPDATEAFFGQGTRLTVV.

The J gene is TRBJ1-1, the V gene TRBV6-5, with D perhaps TRBD1 (6 bases). The V gene lost 4 bases and the J gene lost 4 bases, with 13 bases spanning the gap. Germline CDR1 MNHEY, CDR2 SVGAGI. The CDR3 is 14 amino acids. CDR3 residues: CASSSRGQTTEAFF. The CDR3 DNA reads as TGTGCCAGCAGTTCCAGAGGACAGACCACTGAAGCTTTCTTT.

This clonotype was counted between two and nine times. The chain recombines TRBV6-1 with TRBJ1-1; tentative D call: TRBD1 (6 bases). V was shortened by 8 bases and J by 8 bases, with 15 bases between the two germline ends. The CDR3 consists of 12 residues. Germline loops: CDR1 MNHNS, CDR2 SASEGT. This CDR3 is CASPDGGAEAFF. The CDR3 nucleotides read TGTGCCAGCCCCGATGGGGGGGCGGAAGCTTTCTTT.

The V call is TRBV7-9, the J call TRBJ2-5; D is unresolved. Germline V gene sequence: CDR1 SEHNR, CDR2 FQNEAQ (reference sequence). The CDR3 loop spans 15 amino acids. V lost 0 bases to trimming and J lost 5 bases, with 13 bases between them. The DNA of the CDR3 is TGTGCCAGCAGCTTAGCAAACTACCTCGACGAGACCCAGTACTTC. The encoded protein is CASSLANYLDETQYF.

The chain combines TRBV18 with TRBJ2-7, with D maybe TRBD2 (5 bases). The CDR3 runs to 17 residues. Trimming left V 0 bases short and J 0 bases short, with 15 bases between. CDR1 and CDR2 from the germline V gene are KGHSH and LQKENI. This CDR3 is CASSPPRERPLSYEQYF. The CDR3 DNA is TGTGCCAGCTCACCACCTAGGGAGCGGCCCCTCTCCTACGAGCAGTACTTC.

This rearrangement joins TRBV5-5 to TRBJ2-7; weak D call: TRBD2 (6 bases). Germline CDR1 is SGHKS and CDR2 is YYEKEE (reference sequence). V was shortened by 0 bases and J by 6 bases, with 16 bases between the two germline ends. The CDR3 loop spans 15 amino acids. CDR3: CASSLVFGSRREQYF. The CDR3 DNA sequence: TGTGCCAGCAGCTTGGTGTTCGGGAGTCGACGCGAGCAGTACTTC.

The CDR3 loop is CASSFGLGSTNEKLFF. The CDR3 DNA follows: TGCGCCAGCAGCTTCGGCCTTGGATCAACTAATGAAAAACTGTTTTTT. The chain couples TRBV5-1 to TRBJ1-4; no firm D call. CDR3 length: 16 amino acids. CDR1 and CDR2 (germline): SGHRS, YFSETQ. The ends were cut back, 2 bases at V and 0 bases at J, with 11 bases in the middle.

This clonotype was observed a few times. The gene calls are TRBV2 and TRBJ2-7; 8 positions agree with TRBD1. The germline V gene has CDR1 SNHLY and CDR2 FYNNEI. Germline trimming cut 8 bases from V and 5 bases from J; bases unmatched to any gene: 8. The CDR3 has 13 residues. The DNA of the CDR3 is TGTGCCAGCTTTCGGCAGGGGGCCGACGAGCAGTACTTC. Translating it yields CASFRQGADEQYF.

The rearrangement joins TRBV6-1 to TRBJ2-6; no reliable D call. Germline CDR1 and CDR2: MNHNS and SASEGT. V shed 6 bases and J shed 5 bases, with 23 bases lying between them. The CDR3 is 18 amino acids. The CDR3 loop reads CASSPNMDGSLRANVLTF. For the CDR3, the DNA is TGTGCCAGCAGCCCTAATATGGACGGCTCTCTGAGGGCCAACGTCCTGACTTTC.

This clonotype occurred a few times. The rearrangement uses TRBV5-1 and TRBJ1-6; tentative D call: TRBD1 (6 bases). V lost 0 bases, J lost 7 bases, and 11 bases lay in between. Germline lookup yields CDR1 SGHRS and CDR2 YFSETQ. The CDR3 totals 15 residues. CDR3 protein: CASSLEGGKNSPLHF. CDR3 bases: TGCGCCAGCAGCTTGGAAGGGGGGAAGAATTCACCCCTCCACTTT.

This clonotype was detected many times. This sequence joins TRBV27 and TRBJ2-1, with 7 bases matching TRBD2. The CDR3 extends over 15 amino acids. CDR1 MNHEY and CDR2 SMNVEV come from the germline V gene (reference sequence). Trimming removed 8 bases from V and 4 bases from J; junction bases left unmatched: 11. CDR3 in amino acids: CASRTLAPIYNEQFF. CDR3 sequence (DNA): TGTGCCAGCCGTACACTAGCGCCCATTTACAATGAGCAGTTCTTC.

This clonotype was detected a few times. This chain uses TRBV7-6 with TRBJ2-2; D is undetermined. V gave up 1 base and J gave up 8 bases, with 11 bases separating them. The CDR3 runs 14 residues. Germline V gene lookup returns CDR1 SGHVS and CDR2 FNYEAQ. The CDR3 protein is CASSLGGAPGELFF. CDR3 nucleotides: TGTGCCAGCAGCTTAGGAGGTGCCCCGGGGGAGCTGTTTTTT.

This clonotype was detected many times. V is TRBV5-1 and J is TRBJ2-3; the D gene could be TRBD1 or TRBD2 (5 bases each). V was shortened by 0 bases and J by 1 base, with 9 bases between the two germline ends. This CDR3 contains 15 residues. Germline values: CDR1 SGHRS, CDR2 YFSETQ. The CDR3 protein is CASSLERDGTDTQYF. The CDR3 DNA reads as TGCGCCAGCAGCTTGGAGAGGGACGGCACAGATACGCAGTATTTT.

This clonotype showed up many times. The chain is built from TRBV4-2 and TRBJ1-5; a possible D gene is TRBD1 (5 bases). Trimming removed 0 bases from V and 2 bases from J, with 14 bases in between. Germline assignment: CDR1 LGHNA and CDR2 YNFKEQ. The CDR3 is 17 residues long. The CDR3 DNA follows: TGTGCCAGCAGCCAAGATTGGGGCAGGAGGGGCAATCAGCCCCAGCATTTT. This sequence encodes CASSQDWGRRGNQPQHF.

This chain joins TRBV7-9 and TRBJ1-6; perhaps TRBD1 as D (6 bases). The CDR3 extends over 13 amino acids. CDR1 SEHNR and CDR2 FQNEAQ come from the germline V gene (reference sequence). V lost 8 bases and J lost 7, with 12 bases in between. The CDR3 DNA reads as TGTGCCAGCTTCACAGGGAGCAATTCACCCCTCCACTTT. This sequence encodes CASFTGSNSPLHF.

The chain links TRBV27 to TRBJ2-7, with D tentatively TRBD1 (6 bases). Trimming stripped 0 bases from V and 2 bases from J, with 11 bases between. Germline V CDR1 and CDR2: MNHEY, SMNVEV (reference sequence). This CDR3 has 15 amino acids. CDR3 residues: CASSLSGGSTYEQYF. For the CDR3, the DNA is TGTGCCAGCAGTTTATCAGGGGGTTCAACCTACGAGCAGTACTTC.

V usage is TRBV12-2 and J usage is TRBJ2-3; the table's D call of TRBD1 was not tested on the DNA. TRBV12-2 constitutes a pseudogene. The CDR3 contains 19 residues. This CDR3 is CASRLRPGEDRGRTDTQYF. CDR3 nucleotides: TGTGCAAGTCGCTTACGCCCTGGTGAAGACAGGGGGCGTACAGATACGCAGTATTTT.